This T cell receptor (beta chain) was observed in a study of CD8 T cells in ankylosing spondylitis (dated by TCRdb to between 2016 and 2019). As for the study more broadly: To find TCR variants linked to disease, the study profiled T cell receptor beta repertoires in ankylosing spondylitis patients and healthy donors. The whole study cohort included over a hundred healthy donors and about two dozen ankylosing spondylitis patients. Peripheral blood was sampled, and synovial fluid was additionally collected from ankylosing spondylitis patients.

Clipping removes 4 bases from V and 5 bases from J, with 17 as the unmatched junction base count. From cysteine to phenylalanine, the CDR3 is 19 amino acids long. CDR3 DNA only is kept here, 57 bases in frame from base 1. Reading the germline V gene (reference sequence) gives CDR1 MNHEY and CDR2 SMNVEV. A word on this clonotype: It has no known antigen specificity. No qualities accompany the bases; no much larger clone lies one base away.

TCRdb lists the instrument as Illumina HiSeq 2500. Quantitative 5'-RACE with molecular barcodes was used to prepare TCR beta libraries. The authors processed their data as follows. To identify disease-linked TCR variants, a new computational method was used, one built on a probabilistic model of VDJ rearrangement. The raw public reads went through TCRdb reprocessing: fastp at Q25, MiXCR clone calling, in-frame beta chains kept. Rows with one shared CDR3 protein collapse into an entry with the most common genes and DNA. The V and J calls and clone size are TCRdb's, not the authors'. Across this sample there are around 770,000 distinct CDR3 sequences, with around 19% seen only once. Under 20% of the sample is held by the ten biggest clonotypes. The paper's findings and limits, for the study overall: Blood from ankylosing spondylitis patients appeared to be characterized by a TCR beta motif composed of several highly homologous amino acid variants. Some TCR beta motif variants had previously been reported in synovial fluid and blood of reactive arthritis patients, which suggested common disease-initiation mechanisms. A CD8+ phenotype was shown by the disease-linked clones, which were found at relatively low frequencies in peripheral blood. The disease-linked clones were reported as significantly enriched in matched synovial fluid samples from ankylosing spondylitis patients.

The TCR was taken from a male donor with ankylosing spondylitis. The sequencing input was blood, either unsorted or a sorted T cell fraction (not recorded which). This chain joins TRBV27 to TRBJ2-5, with 12 junctional bases fitting TRBD2. The sequenced DNA is TGTGCCAGCAGTTCTCCCCCCCTAGCGGGAGGGCCAAGAGGGGAGACCCAGTACTTC. Protein translation: CASSSPPLAGGPRGETQYF.